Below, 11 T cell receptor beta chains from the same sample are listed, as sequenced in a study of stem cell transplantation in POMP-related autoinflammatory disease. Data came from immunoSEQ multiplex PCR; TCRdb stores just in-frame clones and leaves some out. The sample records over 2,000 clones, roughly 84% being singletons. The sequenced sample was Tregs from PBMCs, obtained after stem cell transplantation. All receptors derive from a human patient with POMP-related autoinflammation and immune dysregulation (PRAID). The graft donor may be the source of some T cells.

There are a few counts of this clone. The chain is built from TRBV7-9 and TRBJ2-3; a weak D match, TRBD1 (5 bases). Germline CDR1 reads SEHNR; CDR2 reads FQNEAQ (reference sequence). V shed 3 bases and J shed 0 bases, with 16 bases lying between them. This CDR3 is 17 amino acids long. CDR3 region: CASSFLGDTRSTDTQYF. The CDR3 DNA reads TGTGCCAGCAGCTTTTTAGGGGATACCCGTAGCACAGATACGCAGTATTTT.

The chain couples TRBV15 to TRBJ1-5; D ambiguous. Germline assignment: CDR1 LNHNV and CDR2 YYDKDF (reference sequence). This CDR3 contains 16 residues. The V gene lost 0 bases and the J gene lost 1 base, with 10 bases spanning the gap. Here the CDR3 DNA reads TGTGCCACCAGCAGAGATAGCCGAGGAAGCAATCAGCCCCAGCATTTT. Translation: CATSRDSRGSNQPQHF.

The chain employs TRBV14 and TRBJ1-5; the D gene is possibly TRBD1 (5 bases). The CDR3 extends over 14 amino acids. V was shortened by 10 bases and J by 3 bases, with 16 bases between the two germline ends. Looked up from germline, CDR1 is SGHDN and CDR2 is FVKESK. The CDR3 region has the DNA TGTGCCATCCGGGCAGGGAGGCTCAATCAGCCCCAGCATTTT. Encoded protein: CAIRAGRLNQPQHF.

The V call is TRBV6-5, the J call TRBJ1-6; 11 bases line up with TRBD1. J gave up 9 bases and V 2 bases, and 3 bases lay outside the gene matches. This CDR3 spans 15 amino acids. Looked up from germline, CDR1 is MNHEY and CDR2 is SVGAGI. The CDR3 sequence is CASSYLGQGVSPLHF. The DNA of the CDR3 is TGTGCCAGCAGTTACCTGGGACAGGGGGTTTCACCCCTCCACTTT.

The CDR3 is CASSLHLGRQPFYGYTF. CDR3 in DNA: TGTGCCAGCAGCCTACACCTTGGGCGACAGCCGTTCTATGGCTACACCTTC. The V and J genes are TRBV5-4 and TRBJ1-2; possibly TRBD1 for D (5 bases). CDR3 length equals 17 residues. V lost 4 bases and J lost 4, with 23 bases in between. Germline V gene data show CDR1 as SGHNT and CDR2 as YYREEE (reference sequence). Complete variable domain (other parts from reference TRBV5-4 and TRBJ1-2): ETGVTQSPTHLIKTRGQQVTLRCSSQSGHNTVSWYQQALGQGPQFIFQYYREEENGRGNFPPRFSGLQFPNYSSELNVNALELDDSALYLCASSLHLGRQPFYGYTFGSGTRLTVV.

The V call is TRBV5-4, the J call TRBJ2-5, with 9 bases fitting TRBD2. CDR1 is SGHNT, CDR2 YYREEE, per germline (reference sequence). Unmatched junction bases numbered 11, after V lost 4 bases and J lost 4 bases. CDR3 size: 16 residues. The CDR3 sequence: CASSHKSRGGLETQYF. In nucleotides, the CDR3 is TGTGCCAGCAGCCATAAATCGCGGGGGGGCCTAGAGACCCAGTACTTC.

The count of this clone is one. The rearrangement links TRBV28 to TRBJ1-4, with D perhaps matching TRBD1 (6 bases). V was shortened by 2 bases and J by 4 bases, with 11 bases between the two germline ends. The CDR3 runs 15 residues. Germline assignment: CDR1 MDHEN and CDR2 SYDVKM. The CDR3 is CASSLVGRGNEKLFF. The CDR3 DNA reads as TGTGCCAGCAGTTTAGTGGGCAGGGGTAATGAAAAACTGTTTTTT.

CDR3 protein: CASSWGAPSTGELFF. CDR3 DNA: TGCGCCAGCAGTTGGGGGGCGCCGAGTACCGGGGAGCTGTTTTTT. The chain uses TRBV5-1 and TRBJ2-2, with D perhaps being TRBD1 or TRBD2 (6 bases each). The V end lost 5 bases, the J end lost 5 bases, and 16 bases lay between the germline ends. The germline V gene encodes CDR1 SGHRS and CDR2 YFSETQ. This CDR3 contains 15 residues.

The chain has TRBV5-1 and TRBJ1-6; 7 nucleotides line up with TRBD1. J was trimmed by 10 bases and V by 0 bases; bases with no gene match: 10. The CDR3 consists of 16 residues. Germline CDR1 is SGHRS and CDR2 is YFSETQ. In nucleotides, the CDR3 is TGCGCCAGCAGCTTGGCCGGGACAGAGACTGGGTCACCCCTCCACTTT. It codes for CASSLAGTETGSPLHF.

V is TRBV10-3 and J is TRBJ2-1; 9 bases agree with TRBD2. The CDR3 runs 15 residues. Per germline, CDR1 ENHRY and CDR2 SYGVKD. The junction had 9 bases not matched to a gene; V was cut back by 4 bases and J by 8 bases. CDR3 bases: TGTGCCATCAGTGTCGGGCGGGAGGGAGTTGATGAGCAGTTCTTC. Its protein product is CAISVGREGVDEQFF.

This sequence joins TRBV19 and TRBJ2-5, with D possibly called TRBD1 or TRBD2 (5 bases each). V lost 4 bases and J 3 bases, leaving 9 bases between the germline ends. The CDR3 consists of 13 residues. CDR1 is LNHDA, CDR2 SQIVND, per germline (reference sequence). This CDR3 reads CASSRQGEETQYF. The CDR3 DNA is TGTGCCAGTAGTAGGCAGGGAGAAGAGACCCAGTACTTC.